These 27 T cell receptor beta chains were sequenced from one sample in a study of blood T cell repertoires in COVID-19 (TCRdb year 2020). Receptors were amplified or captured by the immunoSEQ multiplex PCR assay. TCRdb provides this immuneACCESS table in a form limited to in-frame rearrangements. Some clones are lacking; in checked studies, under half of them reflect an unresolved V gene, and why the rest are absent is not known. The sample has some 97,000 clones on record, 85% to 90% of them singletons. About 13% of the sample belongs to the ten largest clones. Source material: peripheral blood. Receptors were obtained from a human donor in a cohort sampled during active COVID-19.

CDR3 residues: CAIKGGGEYTDTQYF. The DNA of the CDR3 is TGTGCCATCAAAGGAGGCGGAGAGTACACAGATACGCAGTATTTT. The chain joins TRBV5-4 to TRBJ2-3; possible D gene TRBD2, 5 bases. Trimming cost V 9 bases and J 2 bases, with 19 bases left between them. CDR1 is SGHNT, CDR2 YYREEE, per germline (reference sequence). This CDR3 contains 15 residues.

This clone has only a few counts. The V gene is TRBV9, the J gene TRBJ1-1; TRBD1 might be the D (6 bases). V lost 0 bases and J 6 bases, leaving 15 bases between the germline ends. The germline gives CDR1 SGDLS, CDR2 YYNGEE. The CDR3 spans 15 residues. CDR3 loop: CASSVEGRGIAEAFF. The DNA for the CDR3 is TGTGCCAGCAGCGTAGAAGGCAGGGGAATAGCTGAAGCTTTCTTT. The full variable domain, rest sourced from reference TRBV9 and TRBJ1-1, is DSGVTQTPKHLITATGQRVTLRCSPRSGDLSVYWYQQSLDQGLQFLIQYYNGEERAKGNILERFSAQQFPDLHSELNLSSLELGDSALYFCASSVEGRGIAEAFFGQGTRLTVV.

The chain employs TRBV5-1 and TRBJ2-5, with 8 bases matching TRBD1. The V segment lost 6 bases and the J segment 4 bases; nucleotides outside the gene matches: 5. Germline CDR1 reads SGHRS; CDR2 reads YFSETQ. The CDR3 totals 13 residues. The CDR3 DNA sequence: TGCGCCAGCACCCCAACAGGGGGAGAGACCCAGTACTTC. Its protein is CASTPTGGETQYF.

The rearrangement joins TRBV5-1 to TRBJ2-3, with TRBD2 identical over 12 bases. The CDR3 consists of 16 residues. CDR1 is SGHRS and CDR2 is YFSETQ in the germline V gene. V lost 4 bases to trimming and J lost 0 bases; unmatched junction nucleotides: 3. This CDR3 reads CASSRGTSGSTDTQYF. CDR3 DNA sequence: TGCGCCAGCAGCCGGGGGACTAGCGGGAGCACAGATACGCAGTATTTT.

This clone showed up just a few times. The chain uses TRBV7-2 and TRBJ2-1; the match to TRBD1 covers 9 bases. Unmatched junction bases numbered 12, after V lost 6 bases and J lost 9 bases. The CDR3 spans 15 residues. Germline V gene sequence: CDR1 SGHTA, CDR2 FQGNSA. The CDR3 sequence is CASRATGGAAGEQFF. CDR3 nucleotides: TGTGCCAGCAGAGCAACAGGGGGCGCGGCCGGTGAGCAGTTCTTC.

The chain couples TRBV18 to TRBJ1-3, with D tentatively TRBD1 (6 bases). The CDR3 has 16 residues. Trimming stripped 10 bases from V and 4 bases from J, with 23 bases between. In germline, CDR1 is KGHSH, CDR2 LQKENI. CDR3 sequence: CATSQGQTILGNTIYF. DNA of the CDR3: TGTGCCACCTCCCAGGGACAAACGATACTAGGAAACACCATATATTTT.

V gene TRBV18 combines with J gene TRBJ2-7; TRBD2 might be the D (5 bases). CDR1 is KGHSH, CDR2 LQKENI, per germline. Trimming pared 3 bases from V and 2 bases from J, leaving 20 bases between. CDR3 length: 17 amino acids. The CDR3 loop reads CASSPNRGAPSTYEQYF. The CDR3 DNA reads TGTGCCAGCTCACCGAATCGGGGTGCGCCTTCTACCTACGAGCAGTACTTC.

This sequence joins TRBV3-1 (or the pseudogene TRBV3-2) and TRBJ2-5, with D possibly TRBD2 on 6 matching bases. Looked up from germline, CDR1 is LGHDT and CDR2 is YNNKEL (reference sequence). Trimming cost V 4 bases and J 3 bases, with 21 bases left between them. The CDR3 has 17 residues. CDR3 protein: CASSPLTGWGDKETQYF. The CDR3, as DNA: TGTGCCAGCAGCCCACTAACGGGGTGGGGGGATAAAGAGACCCAGTACTTC.

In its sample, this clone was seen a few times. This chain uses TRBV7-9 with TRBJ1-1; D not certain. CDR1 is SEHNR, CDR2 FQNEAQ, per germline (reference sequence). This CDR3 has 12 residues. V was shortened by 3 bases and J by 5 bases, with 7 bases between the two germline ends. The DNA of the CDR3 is TGTGCCAGCAGCTTTACATGGACTGAAGCTTTCTTT. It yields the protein CASSFTWTEAFF. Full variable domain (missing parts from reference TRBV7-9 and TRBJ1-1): DTGVSQNPRHKITKRGQNVTFRCDPISEHNRLYWYRQTLGQGPEFLTYFQNEAQLEKSRLLSDRFSAERPKGSFSTLEIQRTEQGDSAMYLCASSFTWTEAFFGQGTRLTVV.

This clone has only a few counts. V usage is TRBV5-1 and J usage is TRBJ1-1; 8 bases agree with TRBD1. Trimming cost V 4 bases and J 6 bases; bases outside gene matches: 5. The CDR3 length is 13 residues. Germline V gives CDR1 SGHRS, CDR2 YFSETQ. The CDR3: CASSLQGDSEAFF. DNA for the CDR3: TGCGCCAGCAGCCTACAGGGGGACTCTGAAGCTTTCTTT.

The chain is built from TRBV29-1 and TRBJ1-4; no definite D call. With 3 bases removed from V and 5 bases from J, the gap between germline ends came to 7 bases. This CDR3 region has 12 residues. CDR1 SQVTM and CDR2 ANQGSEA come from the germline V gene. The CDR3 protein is CSVEAANEKLFF. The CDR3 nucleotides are TGCAGCGTTGAGGCGGCAAATGAAAAACTGTTTTTT.

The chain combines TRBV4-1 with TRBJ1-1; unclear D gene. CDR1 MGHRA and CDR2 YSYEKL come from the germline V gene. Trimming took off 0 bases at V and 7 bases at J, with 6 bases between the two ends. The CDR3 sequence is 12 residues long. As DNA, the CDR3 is TGCGCCAGCAGCCAAGATCGAGTTGAAGCTTTCTTT. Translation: CASSQDRVEAFF.

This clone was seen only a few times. CDR3 in amino acids: CASTTPLRGGGEQFF. The CDR3 DNA is TGTGCCAGCACTACCCCCCTCAGGGGTGGTGGTGAGCAGTTCTTC. The genes are TRBV2 and TRBJ2-1, with D perhaps TRBD1 (6 bases). Per the germline V gene, CDR1 is SNHLY and CDR2 is FYNNEI. V gave up 7 bases and J gave up 9 bases, with 22 bases separating them. The CDR3 has 15 residues.

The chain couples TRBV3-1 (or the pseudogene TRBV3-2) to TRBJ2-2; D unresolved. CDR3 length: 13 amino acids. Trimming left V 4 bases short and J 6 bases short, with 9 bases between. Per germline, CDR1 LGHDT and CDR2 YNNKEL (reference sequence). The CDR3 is CASSPGVAGELFF. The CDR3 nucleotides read TGTGCCAGCAGCCCCGGAGTCGCCGGGGAGCTGTTTTTT.

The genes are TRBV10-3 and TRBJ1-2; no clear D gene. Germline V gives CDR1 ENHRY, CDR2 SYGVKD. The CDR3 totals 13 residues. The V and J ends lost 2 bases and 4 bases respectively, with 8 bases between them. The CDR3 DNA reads TGTGCCATCAGTGAGCAGGAATTCTATGGCTACACCTTC. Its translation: CAISEQEFYGYTF.

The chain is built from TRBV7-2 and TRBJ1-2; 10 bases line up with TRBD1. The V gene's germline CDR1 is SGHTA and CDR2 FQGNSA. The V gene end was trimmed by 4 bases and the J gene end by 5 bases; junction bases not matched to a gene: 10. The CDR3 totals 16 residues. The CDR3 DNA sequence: TGTGCCAGCAGCTCCACCCCCGGGACAGGGGTTTATGGCTACACCTTC. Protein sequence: CASSSTPGTGVYGYTF.

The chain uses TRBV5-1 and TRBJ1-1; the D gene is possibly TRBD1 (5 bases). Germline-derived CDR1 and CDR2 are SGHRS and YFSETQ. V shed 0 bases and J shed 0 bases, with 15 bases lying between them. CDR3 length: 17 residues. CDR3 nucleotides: TGCGCCAGCAGCTTGGTACCATTGGAGGGGTTGAACACTGAAGCTTTCTTT. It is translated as CASSLVPLEGLNTEAFF. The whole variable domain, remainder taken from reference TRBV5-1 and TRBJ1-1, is KAGVTQTPRYLIKTRGQQVTLSCSPISGHRSVSWYQQTPGQGLQFLFEYFSETQRNKGNFPGRFSGRQFSNSRSEMNVSTLELGDSALYLCASSLVPLEGLNTEAFFGQGTRLTVV.

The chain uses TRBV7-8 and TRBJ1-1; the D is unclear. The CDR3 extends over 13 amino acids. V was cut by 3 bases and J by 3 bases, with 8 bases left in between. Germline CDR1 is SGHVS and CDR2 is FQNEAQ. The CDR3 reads CASSFNLDTEAFF. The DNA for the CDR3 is TGTGCCAGCAGCTTTAACTTAGACACTGAAGCTTTCTTT.

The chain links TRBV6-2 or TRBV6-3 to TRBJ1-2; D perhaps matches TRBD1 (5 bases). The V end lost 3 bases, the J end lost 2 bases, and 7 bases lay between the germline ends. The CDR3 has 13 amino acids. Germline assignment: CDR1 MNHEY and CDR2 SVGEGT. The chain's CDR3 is CASSYRQNYGYTF. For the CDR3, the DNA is TGTGCCAGCAGTTATCGACAGAACTATGGCTACACCTTC.

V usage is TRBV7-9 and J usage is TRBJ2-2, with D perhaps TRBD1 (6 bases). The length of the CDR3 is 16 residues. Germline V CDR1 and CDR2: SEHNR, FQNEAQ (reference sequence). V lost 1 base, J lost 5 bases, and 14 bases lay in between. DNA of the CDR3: TGTGCCAGCAGCTTAGGTGGGGGCGCCGGAACCGGGGAGCTGTTTTTT. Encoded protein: CASSLGGGAGTGELFF.

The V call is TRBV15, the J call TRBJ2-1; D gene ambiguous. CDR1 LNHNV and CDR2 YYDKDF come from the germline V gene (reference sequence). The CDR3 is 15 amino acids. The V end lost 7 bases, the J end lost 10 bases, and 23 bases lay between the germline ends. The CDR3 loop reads CATTPGSLPPHEQFF. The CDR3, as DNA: TGTGCCACCACGCCCGGGTCTCTCCCCCCTCACGAGCAGTTCTTC.

Written as DNA, the CDR3 is TGTGCCAGCAGTAACAAGAGCAATCAGCCCCAGCATTTT. Amino acids: CASSNKSNQPQHF. The V gene is TRBV6-6, the J gene TRBJ1-5; D remains ambiguous. The germline gives CDR1 MNHNY, CDR2 SVGAGI (reference sequence). The CDR3 has 13 amino acids. V lost 5 bases, J lost 1 base, and 6 bases lay in between.

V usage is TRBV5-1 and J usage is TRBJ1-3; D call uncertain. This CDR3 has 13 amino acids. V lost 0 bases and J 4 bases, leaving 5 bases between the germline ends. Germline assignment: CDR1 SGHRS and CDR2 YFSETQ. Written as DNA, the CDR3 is TGCGCCAGCAGCTTGGCACAGGGAAACACCATATATTTT. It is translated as CASSLAQGNTIYF.

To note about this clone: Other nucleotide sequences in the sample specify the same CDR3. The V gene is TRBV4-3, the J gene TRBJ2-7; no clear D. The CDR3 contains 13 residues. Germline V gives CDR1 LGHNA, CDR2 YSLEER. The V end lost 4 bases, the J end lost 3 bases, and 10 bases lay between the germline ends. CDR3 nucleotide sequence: TGCGCCAGCAGCCCCCGGGTCGGCTACGAGCAGTACTTC. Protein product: CASSPRVGYEQYF.

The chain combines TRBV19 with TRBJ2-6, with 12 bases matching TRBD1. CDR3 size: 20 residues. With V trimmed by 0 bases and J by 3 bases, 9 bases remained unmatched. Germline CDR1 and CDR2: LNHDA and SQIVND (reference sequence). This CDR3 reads CASSIDSAGTGGFGANVLTF. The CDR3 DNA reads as TGTGCCAGTAGTATAGACAGCGCCGGGACAGGGGGCTTTGGGGCCAACGTCCTGACTTTC.

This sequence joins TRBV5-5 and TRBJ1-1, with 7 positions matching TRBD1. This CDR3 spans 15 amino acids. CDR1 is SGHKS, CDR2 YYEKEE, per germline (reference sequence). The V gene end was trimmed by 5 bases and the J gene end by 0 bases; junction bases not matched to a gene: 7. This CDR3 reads CASRNAGQLNTEAFF. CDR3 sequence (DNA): TGTGCCAGCAGGAACGCGGGACAGTTGAACACTGAAGCTTTCTTT.

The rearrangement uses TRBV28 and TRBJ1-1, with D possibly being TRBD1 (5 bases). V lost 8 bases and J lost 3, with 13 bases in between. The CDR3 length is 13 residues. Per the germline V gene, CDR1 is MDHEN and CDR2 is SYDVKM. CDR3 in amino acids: CASRGAGYTEAFF. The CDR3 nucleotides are TGTGCCAGCCGCGGGGCGGGGTACACTGAAGCTTTCTTT.